Below are 28 T cell receptor beta chains sequenced from a single sample in a study of cytomegalovirus exposure and HLA in healthy donors (dated by TCRdb to about 2017). To prepare the library, the immunoSEQ multiplex PCR assay was applied. For the multiplex PCR, a mixture combining 60 forward primers for TCR Vbeta segments and 13 reverse primers for TCR Jbeta segments was used. TCRdb provides this immuneACCESS table in a form limited to in-frame rearrangements. Some clones are lacking; in checked studies, under half of them reflect an unresolved V gene, and why the rest are absent is not known. This sample gives 150,000 to 200,000 clones in total; around 76% of them show up just once. The biggest ten clones account for about 1% of the sample. Sample: PBMCs. The receptors originated from a woman aged 35 to 49 in good health and CMV-seronegative.

This chain uses TRBV10-1 with TRBJ1-5; no definite D call. The CDR3 contains 16 residues. V lost 0 bases, J lost 3 bases, and 12 bases lay in between. Germline V gene data show CDR1 as WNHNN and CDR2 as SYGVQD (reference sequence). The CDR3 here is CASSESAASDNQPQHF. CDR3 sequence (DNA): TGCGCCAGCAGTGAGTCGGCTGCCAGCGACAATCAGCCCCAGCATTTT.

The CDR3 reads CAISEPDYSYEQYF. The DNA of the CDR3 is TGTGCCATCAGTGAGCCGGACTACTCCTACGAGCAGTACTTC. The chain couples TRBV10-3 to TRBJ2-7; D possibly corresponds to TRBD2 (6 bases). Germline V gene lookup returns CDR1 ENHRY and CDR2 SYGVKD. This CDR3 has 14 amino acids. The V gene lost 2 bases and the J gene lost 0 bases, with 8 bases spanning the gap.

This CDR3 reads CASTSQGYEQYF. CDR3 DNA sequence: TGCGCCAGCACCTCGCAGGGGTACGAGCAGTACTTC. The chain combines TRBV5-1 with TRBJ2-7; a weak D match, TRBD1 (6 bases). V was cut by 6 bases and J by 4 bases, with 11 bases left in between. Germline CDR1 SGHRS, CDR2 YFSETQ. The CDR3 totals 12 residues.

The V call is TRBV2, the J call TRBJ1-5; a weak D match, TRBD1 (5 bases). Trimming shortened V by 7 bases and J by 4 bases, and 17 bases separated the two germline ends. There are 15 residues in the CDR3. Germline V CDR1 and CDR2: SNHLY, FYNNEI. CDR3 DNA: TGTGCCAGCACCCCGGGACTCGCGAGGAATCAGCCCCAGCATTTT. It yields the protein CASTPGLARNQPQHF.

The sample holds a few counts of this clone. This chain joins TRBV6-5 and TRBJ2-5; D remains unclear. This CDR3 region has 15 residues. CDR1 and CDR2 (germline): MNHEY, SVGAGI. V was clipped by 2 bases and J by 2 bases, with 12 bases between them. The CDR3 region is CASSYTMTPQETQYF. CDR3 DNA sequence: TGTGCCAGCAGTTACACTATGACGCCGCAAGAGACCCAGTACTTC.

V gene TRBV30 combines with J gene TRBJ2-3; 10 bases match TRBD2. The length of the CDR3 is 13 residues. The J segment lost 6 bases and the V segment lost 5 bases, leaving 5 bases of the junction unmatched. Germline V gives CDR1 GTSNPN, CDR2 SVGIG (reference sequence). The CDR3: CAWSSGRVDTQYF. The CDR3 region has the DNA TGTGCCTGGTCGAGCGGGAGGGTGGATACGCAGTATTTT.

The rearrangement uses TRBV6-1 and TRBJ2-7; D perhaps matches TRBD1 (6 bases). Looked up from germline, CDR1 is MNHNS and CDR2 is SASEGT. This CDR3 is 17 amino acids long. Trimming shortened V by 4 bases and J by 0 bases, and 19 bases separated the two germline ends. The CDR3 sequence: CASSGLLRGPSSYEQYF. DNA for the CDR3: TGTGCCAGCAGTGGACTCCTCAGGGGACCCAGCTCCTACGAGCAGTACTTC.

The chain is built from TRBV11-2 and TRBJ2-3, with 14 bases matching TRBD2. CDR3 length equals 16 residues. V dropped 5 bases and J dropped 5; count of bases not matched to a gene: 6. Germline V gene sequence: CDR1 SGHAT, CDR2 FQNNGV. The CDR3 bases are TGTGCCAGCAGCCGGGGACTAGCGGGAGTGATAGATACGCAGTATTTT. As protein: CASSRGLAGVIDTQYF.

CDR3 nucleotide sequence: TGTGCCTGGAGTGGGCAGGGTTATGATGAGCAGTTCTTC. Amino acids: CAWSGQGYDEQFF. The chain employs TRBV30 and TRBJ2-1; D is possibly TRBD1 (5 bases). Germline V gene lookup returns CDR1 GTSNPN and CDR2 SVGIG (reference sequence). Trimming removed 1 base from V and 8 bases from J, with 12 bases in between. This CDR3 comprises 13 residues.

J is TRBJ2-3 and V is TRBV5-4; 8 bases are shared with TRBD2. V lost 3 bases, J lost 1 base, and 7 bases stayed unmatched. The CDR3 extends over 16 amino acids. Per the germline V gene, CDR1 is SGHNT and CDR2 is YYREEE (reference sequence). CDR3 loop: CASSSRGGVGTDTQYF. The CDR3 DNA reads as TGTGCCAGCAGCTCCCGGGGGGGAGTAGGCACAGATACGCAGTATTTT. Complete variable domain (other parts from reference TRBV5-4 and TRBJ2-3): ETGVTQSPTHLIKTRGQQVTLRCSSQSGHNTVSWYQQALGQGPQFIFQYYREEENGRGNFPPRFSGLQFPNYSSELNVNALELDDSALYLCASSSRGGVGTDTQYFGPGTRLTVL.

There are a few counts of this clone. The V and J genes are TRBV27 and TRBJ2-1, with D possibly TRBD1 on 6 matching bases. Germline lookup yields CDR1 MNHEY and CDR2 SMNVEV (reference sequence). The CDR3 length is 18 residues. Trimming cost V 1 base and J 3 bases, with 19 bases left between them. The CDR3 region has the DNA TGTGCCAGCAGTTTATTTAATTGGAGGACAGAAGACTACAATGAGCAGTTCTTC. It is translated as CASSLFNWRTEDYNEQFF.

This rearrangement joins TRBV7-9 to TRBJ2-5; TRBD2 agrees at 7 bases. Germline loops: CDR1 SEHNR, CDR2 FQNEAQ (reference sequence). Losses at the gene ends were 4 bases for V and 4 bases for J; bases not matched to a gene: 9. The CDR3 sequence is 15 residues long. The CDR3 sequence is CASSYSGKLGETQYF. The CDR3, as DNA: TGTGCCAGCAGCTACAGCGGGAAACTCGGAGAGACCCAGTACTTC.

This clone was recorded once. This chain links TRBV7-9 with TRBJ2-5; a weak D match, TRBD1 (5 bases). This CDR3 spans 15 amino acids. The germline gives CDR1 SEHNR, CDR2 FQNEAQ (reference sequence). V lost 1 base and J lost 2, with 11 bases in between. The CDR3 region is CASSLVGQGQETQYF. CDR3 nucleotide sequence: TGTGCCAGCAGCTTAGTAGGTCAGGGTCAAGAGACCCAGTACTTC.

The chain combines TRBV4-1 with TRBJ2-5; 11 nucleotides match TRBD1. Germline CDR1 and CDR2: MGHRA and YSYEKL. The CDR3 runs 16 residues. V gave up 0 bases and J gave up 4 bases; unmatched junction bases: 4. DNA of the CDR3: TGCGCCAGCAGCCAAGAGGGCGGGACAGGGGGAGAGACCCAGTACTTC. This codes for CASSQEGGTGGETQYF.

This chain links TRBV30 with TRBJ2-1, with D possibly TRBD1 on 7 matching bases. The CDR3 is 15 residues long. V was shortened by 5 bases and J by 0 bases, with 14 bases between the two germline ends. Germline V lookup: CDR1 GTSNPN, CDR2 SVGIG (reference sequence). The CDR3 DNA reads TGTGCCTGGTCCAGGGGGGACGGCTCCTACAATGAGCAGTTCTTC. It codes for CAWSRGDGSYNEQFF.

The rearrangement links TRBV6-5 to TRBJ1-2, with 7 bases aligning to TRBD1. The CDR3 is 14 amino acids. Unmatched junction bases numbered 10, after V lost 7 bases and J lost 5 bases. Germline values: CDR1 MNHEY, CDR2 SVGAGI. The CDR3 is CASTRQGAGYGYTF. The CDR3 nucleotides read TGTGCCAGCACCCGACAGGGCGCGGGATATGGCTACACCTTC.

This clone showed up just once. V gene TRBV11-1 combines with J gene TRBJ2-1; 7 nucleotides match TRBD2. V lost 4 bases and J lost 6; bases outside the gene matches: 12. Germline V gives CDR1 SGHAT, CDR2 FQDESV (reference sequence). The CDR3 consists of 16 residues. In nucleotides, the CDR3 is TGTGCCAGCAGCTCCCCTGTTCAGCGGGATCTCAATGAGCAGTTCTTC. It encodes CASSSPVQRDLNEQFF.

This clone was observed a handful of times. The chain carries TRBV19 and TRBJ1-5; the match to TRBD1 covers 10 bases. Germline CDR1 and CDR2: LNHDA and SQIVND (reference sequence). CDR3 length equals 16 residues. The ends lost 8 bases at V and 0 bases at J; junction bases unmatched: 7. The CDR3 DNA reads as TGTGCCAGTGGGACAGGGGTTTGGGGTAGCAATCAGCCCCAGCATTTT. Protein: CASGTGVWGSNQPQHF.

This chain uses TRBV19 with TRBJ1-1, with D uncertain. CDR1 is LNHDA, CDR2 SQIVND, per germline (reference sequence). The CDR3 has 12 residues. The V end was cut by 6 bases, the J end by 8 bases, with 13 bases between. The CDR3: CASSRRQSEAFF. CDR3 coding DNA: TGTGCCAGTAGCCGGAGGCAGTCGGAAGCTTTCTTT.

The chain is built from TRBV7-3 and TRBJ1-1, with TRBD1 matching 9 bases. CDR3 length equals 17 residues. Germline assignment: CDR1 SGHTA and CDR2 FQGTGA. The J segment lost 4 bases and the V segment lost 5 bases, leaving 14 bases of the junction unmatched. The CDR3 DNA sequence: TGTGCCAGCAGCCCCCCGGGACAGGGAAAGTTGGGCACTGAAGCTTTCTTT. This gives the protein CASSPPGQGKLGTEAFF.

CDR3 DNA sequence: TGTGCCAGCAGCTCGCAAGGGGGGGACATTCAGTACTTC. Its protein is CASSSQGGDIQYF. The rearrangement joins TRBV11-3 to TRBJ2-4; a weak D match, TRBD2 (7 bases). The CDR3 covers 13 residues. V was clipped by 4 bases and J by 8 bases, with 12 bases between them. Per the germline V gene, CDR1 is SGHNT and CDR2 is YENEEA.

This chain joins TRBV7-9 and TRBJ1-1; D possibly corresponds to TRBD1 (6 bases). Trimming took off 0 bases at V and 3 bases at J, with 8 bases between the two ends. The CDR3 spans 14 residues. Germline values: CDR1 SEHNR, CDR2 FQNEAQ (reference sequence). CDR3 loop: CASSLAQGDTEAFF. In nucleotides, the CDR3 is TGTGCCAGCAGCTTAGCACAGGGAGACACTGAAGCTTTCTTT.

This clone turned up a few times. V gene TRBV19 combines with J gene TRBJ2-2; D gene unclear. This CDR3 has 14 amino acids. Germline V gene sequence: CDR1 LNHDA, CDR2 SQIVND (reference sequence). Between the trimmed V and J ends, which lost 6 bases and 7 bases, there was a span of 15 bases. The CDR3 DNA reads as TGTGCCAGTAGCGTCCGATCCATCGGCGGGGAGCTGTTTTTT. Translation gives CASSVRSIGGELFF.

The chain combines TRBV30 with TRBJ1-6; 10 bases agree with TRBD1. V gave up 3 bases and J gave up 9 bases; unmatched junction bases: 11. CDR1 GTSNPN and CDR2 SVGIG come from the germline V gene (reference sequence). The CDR3 has 16 residues. The CDR3 loop reads CAWSPKAGQGGSPLHF. As DNA, the CDR3 is TGTGCCTGGAGCCCCAAGGCCGGACAGGGGGGTTCACCCCTCCACTTT.

CDR3 residues: CASSPAGAPYEQYF. The CDR3 DNA sequence: TGTGCCAGCAGTCCCGCAGGCGCTCCTTACGAGCAGTACTTC. V gene TRBV2 combines with J gene TRBJ2-7; D is uncertain. CDR1 and CDR2 (germline): SNHLY, FYNNEI. This CDR3 spans 14 amino acids. Trimming removed 5 bases from V and 4 bases from J, with 15 bases in between.

The rearrangement uses TRBV30 and TRBJ2-3, with a tentative D call TRBD2 (6 bases). The germline V gene has CDR1 GTSNPN and CDR2 SVGIG (reference sequence). The CDR3 has 13 amino acids. The V and J ends lost 1 base and 2 bases respectively, with 7 bases between them. Here the CDR3 reads CAWSGGNTDTQYF. The DNA for the CDR3 is TGTGCCTGGAGTGGCGGGAACACAGATACGCAGTATTTT.

This clone is medium-sized by share. V and J are TRBV2 and TRBJ2-1, with no clear D. The length of the CDR3 is 14 residues. Trimming removed 3 bases from V and 1 base from J, with 7 bases in between. Germline loops: CDR1 SNHLY, CDR2 FYNNEI. CDR3 protein: CASSELDSYNEQFF. The CDR3 nucleotides read TGTGCCAGCAGTGAGCTAGATTCCTACAATGAGCAGTTCTTC.

The rearrangement joins TRBV7-3 to TRBJ2-1; maybe TRBD2 (5 bases). V dropped 2 bases and J dropped 2 bases, with 10 bases sitting between them. This CDR3 comprises 15 residues. In germline, CDR1 is SGHTA, CDR2 FQGTGA. The CDR3 reads CASSLFGGPYNEQFF. In nucleotides, the CDR3 is TGTGCCAGCAGCTTATTTGGCGGGCCCTACAATGAGCAGTTCTTC.